What follows is one T cell receptor (beta chain) and its context. What it recognizes is unknown. This sample stems from a study of human CD8 memory T cell subsets. Investigators built TCR beta libraries using UMI-labeled 5' RACE. How the authors handled the data: Individual TCR beta libraries contained between roughly 2,700 and 20,000 functional CDR3 beta clonotypes each. Following a re-call of the 5' RACE reads, TCRdb has one entry per CDR3 protein and lacks DNA. These V and J calls derive from TCRdb rather than the authors' analysis. Seen in this sample are around 9,600 distinct CDR3 sequences; the ten most common clones hold 15%. CCR7+ PD-1+ TIGIT+ early memory CD8+ T cells with exhausted-like traits constituted the TPEX cells. Total CD8+ T cells were enriched by negative magnetic separation. Duplicate roughly 160,000-cell vials of sorted CD8+ T cells per subset supplied the RNA. Overall study results and limits: Unlike effector memory cells, stem-like memory and precursor exhausted T cells displayed similarly high diversity.

The CDR3 is 16 amino acids. This clonotype originated in a human donor in good health. The genes are TRBV12-3 or TRBV12-4 and TRBJ2-2; no DNA is available, so the TRBD1 call from TCRdb remains unchecked. Sequencing input: CD8+ T cells from PBMCs. CDR3 residues: CASSLGTGVNTGELFF.